This T cell receptor (beta chain) comes out of a study of blood T cell repertoires in COVID-19. Study-level background: Acute-phase and convalescent COVID-19 samples originated in the United States, Italy and Spain. Sources were T cells, B-cell-depleted T cells, or PBMCs; the material itself was cDNA or gDNA.

This clone was recorded only once. CDR3 length: 13 amino acids. The J segment lost 9 bases and the V segment lost 3 bases, leaving 5 bases of the junction unmatched. CDR1 and CDR2 (germline): SEHNR, FQNEAQ (reference sequence). As originally analysed: Amplification of reference gene primers provided the estimated nucleated cell counts. Sequencing used immunoSEQ multiplex PCR; TCRdb keeps in-frame clones, though not all of them. D and trimming were read from the DNA, whereas the V and J calls and clone size are those reported in that table. The sample includes about 120,000 clones, roughly 76% of them seen just once.

The sequence came from a human donor in a cohort sampled during active COVID-19. Material for sequencing was peripheral blood. V gene TRBV7-9 combines with J gene TRBJ2-1; TRBD1 agrees at 7 bases. The DNA for the CDR3 is TGTGCCAGCAGCTTGCCCCCAGGGGGTGAGCAGTTCTTC. This encodes CASSLPPGGEQFF.